Described below is a single TCR beta chain sequence and its context. What it binds is not known. Amplification used 60 Vbeta primers and 13 Jbeta primers. Sequencing used immunoSEQ multiplex PCR; TCRdb keeps in-frame clones, though not all of them. The data hold approximately 74,000 clones, with more than 80% observed a single time. The record originates from a study of cytomegalovirus exposure and HLA in healthy donors. The study's findings and limits: Presence/absence analysis assumed near-uniform sequencing depth across donors. No immune exposure information besides CMV serostatus was available.

CDR1 is LGHNA and CDR2 is YNFKEQ in the germline V gene. Trimming shortened V by 4 bases and J by 6 bases, and 10 bases separated the two germline ends. This CDR3 contains 13 residues. Donors were nominally healthy when sampled, though unrecorded immune exposures were likely. The chain combines TRBV4-2 with TRBJ2-1; no firm D call. The sequence was obtained from a woman aged 30 to 39 in good health and CMV-seronegative. The sequenced material came from PBMCs. The CDR3, as DNA: TGTGCCAGCAGCCCTATTGCCTTCAATGAGCAGTTCTTC. Translating gives CASSPIAFNEQFF.